Reported below is one T cell receptor (beta chain). This sample was taken from a study of technical replicates of blood from several donors. Here immunoSEQ multiplex PCR was the method, and the copy in TCRdb shows in-frame clones only, minus some. The data show 65,000 to 80,000 clones, around 92% seen once. The clonotype comes from a human donor in good health. The specimen sequenced was T cells isolated from PBMCs.

The CDR3 reads CASSLARREGGLDTQYF. CDR3 sequence (DNA): TGTGCCAGCAGCTTAGCGAGGCGGGAGGGCGGATTGGATACGCAGTATTTT. V gene TRBV7-8 combines with J gene TRBJ2-3; 9 bases are shared with TRBD2. Germline V gene sequence: CDR1 SGHVS, CDR2 FQNEAQ. Trimming cost V 0 bases and J 6 bases; bases outside gene matches: 10. This CDR3 spans 17 amino acids.